These 24 T cell receptor beta chains share one sample of origin, sequenced in a study of cytomegalovirus exposure and HLA in healthy donors. In the PCR, 60 Vbeta and 13 Jbeta primers were used. Only in-frame clones appear in the TCRdb table, and some are missing; sequencing was by immunoSEQ multiplex PCR. The sample totals some 200,000 clones; its top ten clones hold less than 6.5%. Sequencing was carried out using PBMCs. The source of these receptors is a man aged 25-40 years in good health and CMV-seronegative.

V gene TRBV29-1 combines with J gene TRBJ1-2; D is unresolved. Deletions cut 3 bases from V and 2 bases from J, with 7 bases between. CDR1 and CDR2 (germline): SQVTM, ANQGSEA. This CDR3 is 12 amino acids long. CDR3 in amino acids: CSVDLSNYGYTF. The CDR3 DNA sequence: TGCAGCGTTGATTTGAGCAACTATGGCTACACCTTC.

The chain links TRBV6-5 to TRBJ2-5; TRBD2 agrees at 14 bases. Trimming took 6 bases from V and 3 from J; bases not matched to a gene: 0. Germline CDR1 and CDR2: MNHEY and SVGAGI. This CDR3 is built from 14 residues. The CDR3 DNA follows: TGTGCCAGCAGGGGACTAGCGGGGGAAGAGACCCAGTACTTC. It is translated as CASRGLAGEETQYF.

The rearrangement links TRBV27 to TRBJ2-2, with 7 bases lining up with TRBD1. Germline lookup yields CDR1 MNHEY and CDR2 SMNVEV (reference sequence). The CDR3 is 15 amino acids. J lost 2 bases, V lost 6 bases, and 6 bases had no gene match. The CDR3 DNA sequence: TGTGCCAGCAGCCCCGGGACAGTTAACACCGGGGAGCTGTTTTTT. This codes for CASSPGTVNTGELFF.

The chain joins TRBV6-5 to TRBJ2-5; maybe TRBD2 (5 bases). CDR1 is MNHEY and CDR2 is SVGAGI in the germline V gene. Deletions cut 10 bases from V and 5 bases from J, with 20 bases between. The CDR3 spans 14 residues. This CDR3 is CATGGVAEGETQYF. The CDR3 region has the DNA TGTGCCACCGGAGGTGTGGCAGAAGGGGAGACCCAGTACTTC.

The genes are TRBV28 and TRBJ2-7; D perhaps matches TRBD1 (8 bases). V lost 3 bases, J lost 4 bases, and 16 bases lay in between. This CDR3 contains 15 residues. The germline CDR1 and CDR2 sequences are MDHEN and SYDVKM. The CDR3 DNA reads as TGTGCCAGCAGTTTGCGGACAGGGAGGGATTACGAGCAGTACTTC. This encodes CASSLRTGRDYEQYF.

For this clone: The junction departs from the called germline gene at one end, perhaps through a read error. The CDR3 sequence is CASRQGSDQGTQYF. CDR3 sequence (DNA): TGTGCCAGCCGCCAGGGATCGGATCAAGGGACCCAGTACTTC. This chain uses TRBV11-3 with TRBJ2-5, with D possibly matching TRBD1 (5 bases). Per the germline V gene, CDR1 is SGHNT and CDR2 is YENEEA. The CDR3 spans 14 residues.

CDR3 in amino acids: CASSLMRQGTPGQLYNEQFF. The CDR3 nucleotides read TGTGCCAGCAGTTTGATGCGGCAGGGAACCCCGGGACAACTCTACAATGAGCAGTTCTTC. The V gene is TRBV27, the J gene TRBJ2-1; D is perhaps TRBD1 (6 bases). V lost 3 bases and J lost 3, with 27 bases in between. There are 20 residues in the CDR3. Germline V CDR1 and CDR2: MNHEY, SMNVEV (reference sequence).

The CDR3 here is CASITEGNTIYF. The CDR3 nucleotides are TGTGCCAGCATCACGGAGGGAAACACCATATATTTT. V usage is TRBV7-9 and J usage is TRBJ1-3, with D uncertain. The CDR3 has 12 residues. Germline assignment: CDR1 SEHNR and CDR2 FQNEAQ (reference sequence). V was shortened by 7 bases and J by 4 bases, with 8 bases between the two germline ends.

V and J are TRBV30 and TRBJ1-1; 7 nucleotides line up with TRBD1. The CDR3 has 13 residues. CDR1 GTSNPN and CDR2 SVGIG come from the germline V gene (reference sequence). Trimming cost V 1 base and J 7 bases; bases outside gene matches: 6. CDR3: CAWSGRGQGEAFF. The CDR3 nucleotides read TGTGCCTGGAGTGGTAGGGGGCAGGGTGAAGCTTTCTTT.

The chain couples TRBV10-2 to TRBJ2-7; the D gene is possibly TRBD2 (5 bases). The germline gives CDR1 WSHSY, CDR2 SAAADI. Trimming took off 4 bases at V and 1 base at J, with 17 bases between the two ends. The CDR3 is 16 residues long. The CDR3 nucleotides read TGCGCCAGCAGTGGAGGAATCGGACTGCCATCCTACGAGCAGTACTTC. Protein product: CASSGGIGLPSYEQYF.

The chain has TRBV6-5 and TRBJ2-1; tentatively, D is TRBD2 (5 bases). Germline values: CDR1 MNHEY, CDR2 SVGAGI. Trimming removed 6 bases at V and 5 bases at J, with 11 bases between. The CDR3 length is 13 residues. CDR3 in DNA: TGTGCCAGCAGCCCCACCGGGGACAATGAGCAGTTCTTC. Translated, it gives CASSPTGDNEQFF.

The chain has TRBV6-1 and TRBJ2-1, with D hard to call. CDR1 and CDR2 from the germline V gene are MNHNS and SASEGT. V lost 3 bases to trimming and J lost 9 bases, with 6 bases between them. The CDR3 has 11 residues. The CDR3 nucleotides read TGTGCCAGCAGTGACGGTGGTGAGCAGTTCTTC. It specifies CASSDGGEQFF.

V gene TRBV28 combines with J gene TRBJ2-7; D is undetermined. Between the trimmed V and J ends, which lost 0 bases and 2 bases, there was a span of 8 bases. CDR1 is MDHEN, CDR2 SYDVKM, per germline. This CDR3 is built from 14 residues. CDR3 sequence (DNA): TGTGCCAGCAGTTTATGGGGCAGGCCCTACGAGCAGTACTTC. This sequence encodes CASSLWGRPYEQYF. Variable domain in full (rest from reference TRBV28 and TRBJ2-7): DVKVTQSSRYLVKRTGEKVFLECVQDMDHENMFWYRQDPGLGLRLIYFSYDVKMKEKGDIPEGYSVSREKKERFSLILESASTNQTSMYLCASSLWGRPYEQYFGPGTRLTVT.

V and J are TRBV5-6 and TRBJ2-3; TRBD2 aligns across 13 bases. With 4 bases clipped from V and 4 bases from J, the junction kept 15 bases outside the gene matches. Germline CDR1 is SGHDT and CDR2 is YYEEEE. The CDR3 loop spans 19 amino acids. CDR3 region: CASSSTGTSGNSYSDTQYF. The CDR3 DNA reads as TGTGCCAGCAGCAGTACCGGGACTAGCGGGAACTCATACTCAGATACGCAGTATTTT.

This chain joins TRBV19 and TRBJ1-5; D possibly corresponds to TRBD1 (5 bases). Trimming removed 5 bases at V and 1 base at J, with 12 bases between. The CDR3 is 15 residues long. Germline assignment: CDR1 LNHDA and CDR2 SQIVND (reference sequence). CDR3: CASSLGQGSNQPQHF. In DNA, the CDR3 is TGTGCCAGTAGTCTCGGGCAGGGCAGCAATCAGCCCCAGCATTTT.

The gene calls are TRBV27 and TRBJ1-6; D may be TRBD1 (5 bases). The CDR3 is 15 amino acids. CDR1 is MNHEY, CDR2 SMNVEV, per germline (reference sequence). The ends were cut back, 4 bases at V and 8 bases at J, with 15 bases in the middle. The chain's CDR3 is CASSSDGGMYSPLHF. The CDR3 DNA is TGTGCCAGCAGTTCCGACGGGGGGATGTATTCACCCCTCCACTTT.

This chain uses TRBV6-5 with TRBJ2-3; 8 bases are shared with TRBD1. The trim removed 4 bases at V and 6 bases at J, leaving 3 bases unmatched. CDR3 length equals 13 residues. The germline gives CDR1 MNHEY, CDR2 SVGAGI. This chain's CDR3 is CASSFTGGDTQYF. For the CDR3, the DNA is TGTGCCAGCAGTTTCACAGGGGGGGATACGCAGTATTTT.

The V gene is TRBV19, the J gene TRBJ2-3; TRBD1 matches 9 bases. CDR1 is LNHDA, CDR2 SQIVND, per germline (reference sequence). V gave up 9 bases and J gave up 0 bases; unmatched junction bases: 7. There are 15 residues in the CDR3. CDR3 DNA sequence: TGTGCCAGCACTAAGACAGGGGGAAGCACAGATACGCAGTATTTT. Residues: CASTKTGGSTDTQYF.

The rearrangement links TRBV30 to TRBJ1-5; D gene unclear. Trimming stripped 2 bases from V and 10 bases from J, with 18 bases between. The CDR3 sequence is 14 residues long. From germline, CDR1 is GTSNPN and CDR2 SVGIG (reference sequence). CDR3 nucleotide sequence: TGTGCCTGGAGTCAAATGACACGAATCAACCCCCAGCATTTT. It encodes CAWSQMTRINPQHF.

This chain links TRBV27 with TRBJ2-7; 10 bases agree with TRBD1. The germline V gene has CDR1 MNHEY and CDR2 SMNVEV (reference sequence). V trimming: 4 bases; J trimming: 5 bases; junction bases outside the gene matches: 17. The CDR3 covers 18 residues. The CDR3 DNA is TGTGCCAGCAGTTCATTTGACCACCCGGGACAGGGGTTCCACGAGCAGTACTTC. It is translated as CASSSFDHPGQGFHEQYF.

This sequence joins TRBV7-8 and TRBJ1-1, with a possible D match to TRBD1 (6 bases). This CDR3 spans 13 amino acids. The V end was cut by 5 bases, the J end by 1 base, with 8 bases between. Germline loops: CDR1 SGHVS, CDR2 FQNEAQ. The CDR3 spells CASSQGRNTEAFF. CDR3 nucleotide sequence: TGTGCCAGCAGCCAGGGGAGGAACACTGAAGCTTTCTTT.

This sequence joins TRBV18 and TRBJ1-1, with D perhaps TRBD1 (6 bases). Per the germline V gene, CDR1 is KGHSH and CDR2 is LQKENI. Trimming shortened V by 6 bases and J by 3 bases, and 14 bases separated the two germline ends. The CDR3 is 14 amino acids. The CDR3: CASSPFPGDTEAFF. The CDR3 DNA reads TGTGCCAGCTCGCCGTTCCCAGGGGACACTGAAGCTTTCTTT. Full variable domain (outside the CDR3, taken from reference TRBV18 and TRBJ1-1): NAGVMQNPRHLVRRRGQEARLRCSPMKGHSHVYWYRQLPEEGLKFMVYLQKENIIDESGMPKERFSAEFPKEGPSILRIQQVVRGDSAAYFCASSPFPGDTEAFFGQGTRLTVV.

This chain links TRBV6-5 with TRBJ2-7; 16 positions agree with TRBD2. The CDR3 has 14 amino acids. J gave up 10 bases and V 4 bases, and 4 bases lay outside the gene matches. Per the germline V gene, CDR1 is MNHEY and CDR2 is SVGAGI. DNA of the CDR3: TGTGCCAGCAGTTGGGGACTAGCGGGAGGGAATCAGTACTTC. Amino acid sequence: CASSWGLAGGNQYF.

The CDR3 nucleotides are TGTGCCTGGAGTGTCGGGGAAGGCTACACCTTC. This translates into CAWSVGEGYTF. This chain links TRBV30 with TRBJ1-2; no definite D call. V was trimmed by 0 bases and J by 8 bases, leaving 7 bases between them. The length of the CDR3 is 11 residues. Germline lookup yields CDR1 GTSNPN and CDR2 SVGIG (reference sequence).